The next 16 T cell receptor beta chains were all read from a single sample in a study of blood T cells in healthy people across ages. A second PCR, run for roughly 7 to 12 cycles, used a sample-barcoded 5' primer plus a J-beta primer mix. Via MiXCR, TCRdb re-called the 5' RACE reads, giving one row per CDR3 protein. Of around 1,000,000 distinct CDR3 sequences in the sample, 35% to 45% were seen once. The sample taken for sequencing was blood. The origin of the receptors is a man aged 18 to 30 in good health.

With respect to this clonotype: One end of the junction does not line up with germline, which may come from a read error. The genes are TRBV20-1 and TRBJ1-6, with unresolved D. Germline CDR1 is DFQATT and CDR2 is SNEGSKA (reference sequence). There are 15 residues in the CDR3. CDR3 amino acids: CSVREPPGYNSPLHF. The CDR3 region has the DNA TGCAGTGTTAGAGAACCACCGGGGTATAATTCACCCCTCCACTTT.

This clonotype was seen only a few times. This chain links TRBV4-1 with TRBJ1-2, with TRBD1 matching over 7 bases. The germline gives CDR1 MGHRA, CDR2 YSYEKL. V dropped 4 bases and J dropped 4; count of bases not matched to a gene: 6. CDR3 length: 14 amino acids. The CDR3 region has the DNA TGCGCCAGCAGCCCCGGACAGGAGCTCTATGGCTACACCTTC. This sequence encodes CASSPGQELYGYTF.

At least ten counts were recorded for this clonotype. The chain couples TRBV4-3 to TRBJ1-2, with D possibly TRBD1 on 5 matching bases. The germline V gene has CDR1 LGHNA and CDR2 YSLEER. This CDR3 is built from 14 residues. V was cut by 0 bases and J by 3 bases, with 8 bases left in between. The chain's CDR3 is CASSQERGYYGYTF. CDR3 nucleotide sequence: TGCGCCAGCAGCCAAGAAAGGGGTTACTATGGCTACACCTTC.

This clonotype has more than one count but fewer than ten. V gene TRBV7-2 combines with J gene TRBJ1-4; 9 bases fit TRBD1. This CDR3 is 15 amino acids long. J was trimmed by 7 bases and V by 4 bases; bases with no gene match: 7. The germline V gene encodes CDR1 SGHTA and CDR2 FQGNSA. The CDR3 region is CASSSPGTGSEKLFF. The CDR3, as DNA: TGTGCCAGCAGCTCTCCCGGGACAGGGAGTGAAAAACTGTTTTTT. Filled out from reference TRBV7-2 and TRBJ1-4, the complete variable domain reads GAGVSQSPSNKVTEKGKDVELRCDPISGHTALYWYRQSLGQGLEFLIYFQGNSAPDKSGLPSDRFSAERTGGSVSTLTIQRTQQEDSAVYLCASSSPGTGSEKLFFGSGTQLSVL.

The chain employs TRBV5-1 and TRBJ1-1; D remains ambiguous. Germline V lookup: CDR1 SGHRS, CDR2 YFSETQ. The CDR3 is 14 residues long. Trimming removed 3 bases from V and 5 bases from J, with 14 bases in between. This CDR3 reads CASSYDTGRTEAFF. CDR3 sequence (DNA): TGCGCCAGCAGCTACGACACCGGGAGGACTGAAGCTTTCTTT.

The chain links TRBV6-6 to TRBJ2-7, with 7 nucleotides matching TRBD1. This CDR3 has 16 residues. The ends lost 6 bases at V and 2 bases at J; junction bases unmatched: 13. Germline CDR1 and CDR2: MNHNY and SVGAGI (reference sequence). CDR3 bases: TGTGCCAGCAGCCTGGCCGACAGGGTAGAGACCTACGAGCAGTACTTC. Its protein is CASSLADRVETYEQYF.

This rearrangement joins TRBV4-1 to TRBJ2-7, with 11 bases fitting TRBD2. Germline CDR1 and CDR2: MGHRA and YSYEKL. The CDR3 has 17 residues. V was clipped by 0 bases and J by 0 bases; unmatched bases: 4. CDR3: CASSQDRTSGGSYEQYF. CDR3 sequence (DNA): TGCGCCAGCAGCCAAGACAGAACTAGCGGGGGCTCCTACGAGCAGTACTTC.

DNA of the CDR3: TGTGCCAGCAGCGCGACAGGGGCATACAATTCACCCCTCCACTTT. As protein: CASSATGAYNSPLHF. This chain links TRBV9 with TRBJ1-6; 8 bases map to TRBD1. Looked up from germline, CDR1 is SGDLS and CDR2 is YYNGEE. The CDR3 has 15 amino acids. Trimming at V came to 3 bases and at J to 7 bases, leaving 6 bases not matched to a gene.

The DNA of the CDR3 is TGTGCCATCAGTGACCCTCAAGCGGGGATTAACAATGAGCAGTTCTTC. This gives the protein CAISDPQAGINNEQFF. This chain uses TRBV10-3 with TRBJ2-1; 7 nucleotides match TRBD2. J gave up 5 bases and V 3 bases, and 10 bases lay outside the gene matches. Germline V gives CDR1 ENHRY, CDR2 SYGVKD. The CDR3 covers 16 residues.

A note on this clonotype: Being one base from a much bigger clone, this may be a read error. The genes are TRBV5-1 and TRBJ2-7; D not certain. This CDR3 is built from 16 residues. CDR1 SGHRS and CDR2 YFSETQ come from the germline V gene. Trimming left V 0 bases short and J 7 bases short, with 20 bases between. CDR3 amino acids: CASSLAADSSYNEQYF. The CDR3 DNA reads as TGCGCCAGCAGCTTGGCCGCGGATAGCTCCTACAATGAGCAGTACTTC.

The J gene is TRBJ2-1, the V gene TRBV7-3; D is perhaps TRBD2 (6 bases). The germline CDR1 and CDR2 sequences are SGHTA and FQGTGA. CDR3 length: 14 residues. Trimming shortened V by 6 bases and J by 6 bases, and 15 bases separated the two germline ends. As DNA, the CDR3 is TGTGCCAGCAGTGCTAGCGTTTCCCCCAATGAGCAGTTCTTC. Amino acid sequence: CASSASVSPNEQFF. The full variable domain, with the rest looked up from reference TRBV7-3 and TRBJ2-1, is GAGVSQTPSNKVTEKGKYVELRCDPISGHTALYWYRQSLGQGPEFLIYFQGTGAADDSGLPNDRFFAVRPEGSVSTLKIQRTERGDSAVYLCASSASVSPNEQFFGPGTRLTVL.

The count of this clonotype is one. The chain combines TRBV20-1 with TRBJ2-1; D is uncertain. From germline, CDR1 is DFQATT and CDR2 SNEGSKA (reference sequence). The ends were cut back, 6 bases at V and 6 bases at J, with 9 bases in the middle. This CDR3 has 11 amino acids. CDR3 loop: CSAGLFNEQFF. The CDR3 region has the DNA TGCAGTGCGGGCCTTTTCAATGAGCAGTTCTTC.

This clonotype turned up a few times. This chain uses TRBV7-8 with TRBJ2-5; D is unclear. Trimming shortened V by 1 base and J by 3 bases, and 9 bases separated the two germline ends. This CDR3 comprises 14 residues. The germline gives CDR1 SGHVS, CDR2 FQNEAQ. CDR3: CASSLEETKETQYF. The CDR3 DNA reads TGTGCCAGCAGCTTAGAGGAGACGAAAGAGACCCAGTACTTC.

The chain recombines TRBV12-5 with TRBJ2-2; TRBD2 matches 8 bases. V was pared by 7 bases and J by 6 bases, with 13 bases of the junction left unmatched. Germline loops: CDR1 LGHNT, CDR2 FRNRAP. The CDR3 runs 16 residues. The CDR3 region is CASDRIAGKGAGELFF. CDR3 bases: TGTGCTAGTGACCGAATAGCGGGGAAGGGCGCCGGGGAGCTGTTTTTT.

This clonotype was observed a handful of times. V and J are TRBV10-3 and TRBJ1-1, with unresolved D. The V gene lost 6 bases and the J gene lost 2 bases, with 16 bases spanning the gap. CDR3 length: 15 residues. Germline V gives CDR1 ENHRY, CDR2 SYGVKD. Written as DNA, the CDR3 is TGTGCCATCAGCCCAGAGCGAGCAGATAACACTGAAGCTTTCTTT. This encodes CAISPERADNTEAFF.

The chain has TRBV27 and TRBJ2-7, with 8 bases matching TRBD1. CDR1 MNHEY and CDR2 SMNVEV come from the germline V gene (reference sequence). The trim removed 10 bases at V and 7 bases at J, leaving 9 bases unmatched. This CDR3 has 12 residues. For the CDR3, the DNA is TGTGCCACGGGGCAGGGGGCGGATGAGCAGTACTTC. Protein sequence: CATGQGADEQYF.